What follows are 26 T cell receptor beta chains derived from one specimen sequenced in a study of blood T cell repertoires in COVID-19. Clones were sequenced by immunoSEQ multiplex PCR, and TCRdb holds only the in-frame ones, with some missing. The top ten hold 15% to 20% of the sample, which has around 160,000 clones, more than 75% seen once. Sequencing input: peripheral blood. The receptors shown here come from a man aged 55 to 69 with active or convalescent COVID-19.

The chain recombines TRBV9 with TRBJ1-2; the match to TRBD1 covers 7 bases. The CDR3 spans 15 residues. Germline CDR1 and CDR2: SGDLS and YYNGEE. The V segment lost 4 bases and the J segment 2 bases; nucleotides outside the gene matches: 8. The CDR3 spells CASSPRQGTNYGYTF. The CDR3 bases are TGTGCCAGCAGCCCACGACAGGGAACGAACTATGGCTACACCTTC.

V gene TRBV5-1 combines with J gene TRBJ1-2, with no clear D. CDR3 length equals 13 residues. Germline V CDR1 and CDR2: SGHRS, YFSETQ. V shed 4 bases and J shed 4 bases, with 11 bases lying between them. The CDR3 region has the DNA TGCGCCAGCAGCCCCCGGGAGGGCTATGGCTACACCTTC. It translates to CASSPREGYGYTF.

The chain has TRBV5-6 and TRBJ2-6; 7 positions agree with TRBD1. The CDR3 is 17 amino acids. CDR1 is SGHDT, CDR2 YYEEEE, per germline. The junction had 7 bases not matched to a gene; V was cut back by 4 bases and J by 0 bases. CDR3 loop: CASSIPGQYSGANVLTF. As DNA, the CDR3 is TGTGCCAGCAGCATCCCGGGACAGTACTCTGGGGCCAACGTCCTGACTTTC.

The V gene is TRBV19, the J gene TRBJ1-1; 8 nucleotides line up with TRBD1. V was clipped by 5 bases and J by 2 bases; unmatched bases: 7. CDR3 length: 15 residues. Germline values: CDR1 LNHDA, CDR2 SQIVND (reference sequence). CDR3 protein: CASSSQTGVNTEAFF. The CDR3, as DNA: TGTGCCAGTAGTTCGCAGACAGGGGTAAACACTGAAGCTTTCTTT.

In DNA, the CDR3 is TGTGCCAGCAGCCCCGGGGGGGCCTCCTACAATGAGCAGTTCTTC. Translation: CASSPGGASYNEQFF. The chain combines TRBV7-2 with TRBJ2-1; 8 positions agree with TRBD2. CDR3 length: 15 residues. Germline V gives CDR1 SGHTA, CDR2 FQGNSA. V gave up 5 bases and J gave up 0 bases; unmatched junction bases: 3.

The chain employs TRBV5-1 and TRBJ2-1; 13 positions agree with TRBD2. V lost 0 bases and J lost 4; bases outside the gene matches: 4. CDR3 length equals 17 residues. Germline V gives CDR1 SGHRS, CDR2 YFSETQ. DNA of the CDR3: TGCGCCAGCAGCTTGGTGCCGGGACTAGCGGGGTACAATGAGCAGTTCTTC. Its protein is CASSLVPGLAGYNEQFF.

V and J are TRBV2 and TRBJ1-6; 10 bases fit TRBD1. This CDR3 has 14 residues. Germline CDR1 SNHLY, CDR2 FYNNEI. Trimming at V came to 8 bases and at J to 9 bases, leaving 7 bases not matched to a gene. CDR3 nucleotides: TGTGCCAGCCTGACAGGGGGCAAAAGTTCACCCCTCCACTTT. It specifies CASLTGGKSSPLHF.

The chain recombines TRBV24-1 with TRBJ2-5, with a weak D call TRBD1 (5 bases). V lost 5 bases, J lost 6 bases, and 15 bases lay in between. Looked up from germline, CDR1 is KGHDR and CDR2 is SFDVKD. The CDR3 runs to 14 residues. CDR3 amino acids: CATSARAEGQTQYF. The CDR3 DNA follows: TGTGCCACCAGTGCCAGGGCGGAAGGCCAGACCCAGTACTTC.

The gene calls are TRBV19 and TRBJ1-5, with 7 bases matching TRBD1. The CDR3 has 15 amino acids. The germline CDR1 and CDR2 sequences are LNHDA and SQIVND (reference sequence). Losses at the gene ends were 0 bases for V and 4 bases for J; bases not matched to a gene: 3. CDR3 DNA: TGTGCCAGTAGTATAGAAAGGGGGCGGAATCAGCCCCAGCATTTT. It codes for CASSIERGRNQPQHF.

The sample holds one count of this clone. The chain is built from TRBV19 and TRBJ1-6; tentatively, D is TRBD1 (5 bases). This CDR3 has 14 residues. Trimming shortened V by 7 bases and J by 9 bases, and 16 bases separated the two germline ends. The germline V gene encodes CDR1 LNHDA and CDR2 SQIVND (reference sequence). CDR3 nucleotides: TGTGCCAGTACAAGGGTGTATCAGGGTTCACCCCTCCACTTT. Translated, it gives CASTRVYQGSPLHF.

This clone was seen a handful of times. The rearrangement uses TRBV10-1 and TRBJ2-7; 8 nucleotides align to TRBD1. Germline V gives CDR1 WNHNN, CDR2 SYGVQD (reference sequence). V shed 3 bases, J shed 2 bases, and the junction held 3 bases outside the gene matches. The length of the CDR3 is 14 residues. CDR3 nucleotides: TGCGCCAGCAGTGAAGGACAGGGAACCTACGAGCAGTACTTC. This sequence encodes CASSEGQGTYEQYF.

V and J are TRBV6-5 and TRBJ1-2; D is possibly TRBD1 (5 bases). CDR1 is MNHEY, CDR2 SVGAGI, per germline. Trimming pared 2 bases from V and 6 bases from J, leaving 10 bases between. This CDR3 has 13 residues. This CDR3 is CASSYQGSHGYTF. CDR3 coding DNA: TGTGCCAGCAGTTACCAGGGTTCACATGGCTACACCTTC.

This sequence joins TRBV27 and TRBJ2-7; 8 nucleotides align to TRBD2. The V gene's germline CDR1 is MNHEY and CDR2 SMNVEV (reference sequence). The V segment lost 5 bases and the J segment 3 bases; nucleotides outside the gene matches: 9. CDR3 length: 15 residues. The CDR3 region is CASSNVRTSFYEQYF. The CDR3 DNA reads as TGTGCCAGCAGTAATGTCCGGACTAGCTTCTACGAGCAGTACTTC.

The chain carries TRBV4-2 and TRBJ2-7; 9 bases are a match to TRBD2. CDR1 is LGHNA, CDR2 YNFKEQ, per germline. The CDR3 is made up of 20 amino acids. V was clipped by 0 bases and J by 0 bases; unmatched bases: 15. This CDR3 reads CASSQEKSLAGLATSYEQYF. DNA for the CDR3: TGTGCCAGCAGCCAAGAGAAAAGTCTAGCGGGACTAGCCACCTCCTACGAGCAGTACTTC.

The chain carries TRBV12-5 and TRBJ1-1; D might be TRBD1 (5 bases). Germline V gene lookup returns CDR1 LGHNT and CDR2 FRNRAP. Trimming stripped 6 bases from V and 4 bases from J, with 12 bases between. CDR3 length equals 13 residues. CDR3 region: CASGLQGATEAFF. The CDR3 DNA reads TGTGCTAGTGGCCTTCAGGGTGCCACTGAAGCTTTCTTT.

The chain employs TRBV6-4 and TRBJ1-1, with a possible D match to TRBD1 (6 bases). V was pared by 9 bases and J by 0 bases, with 20 bases between. Germline-derived CDR1 and CDR2 are MRHNA and SNTAGT. The CDR3 consists of 16 residues. The CDR3 region has the DNA TGTGCCAGAATAGCCCCTGGGACAATCATGAACACTGAAGCTTTCTTT. Translating gives CARIAPGTIMNTEAFF.

The J gene is TRBJ1-1, the V gene TRBV19; D unclear. V lost 6 bases to trimming and J lost 5 bases, with 10 bases between them. The CDR3 runs 12 residues. Germline CDR1 and CDR2: LNHDA and SQIVND (reference sequence). In DNA, the CDR3 is TGTGCCAGTAGGGTGGGCAGAACTGAAGCTTTCTTT. Translated: CASRVGRTEAFF.

This rearrangement joins TRBV19 to TRBJ2-7, with 12 positions matching TRBD1. The length of the CDR3 is 17 residues. Germline assignment: CDR1 LNHDA and CDR2 SQIVND (reference sequence). The junction had 16 bases not matched to a gene; V was cut back by 10 bases and J by 3 bases. CDR3 coding DNA: TGTGCCACTAAGGGGACAGGGGGCGCGAGAAGGTACTACGAGCAGTACTTC. Amino acids: CATKGTGGARRYYEQYF.

The chain carries TRBV7-2 and TRBJ2-2, with TRBD1 identical over 7 bases. The length of the CDR3 is 14 residues. CDR1 and CDR2 (germline): SGHTA, FQGNSA. Losses at the gene ends were 4 bases for V and 7 bases for J; bases not matched to a gene: 6. The CDR3 spells CASSSTGIIGELFF. In DNA form, the CDR3 reads TGTGCCAGCAGCTCGACAGGGATCATCGGGGAGCTGTTTTTT.

This clone was detected once. The chain carries TRBV4-2 and TRBJ2-3; maybe TRBD2 (5 bases). The CDR3 has 18 amino acids. The germline gives CDR1 LGHNA, CDR2 YNFKEQ. Trimming pared 2 bases from V and 2 bases from J, leaving 20 bases between. The CDR3 DNA is TGTGCCAGCAGCCAACAAGCCCCCCGGCTAGCCGCCACAGATACGCAGTATTTT. Its translation is CASSQQAPRLAATDTQYF.

This chain joins TRBV19 and TRBJ2-3; D is possibly TRBD2 (6 bases). Trimming pared 5 bases from V and 5 bases from J, leaving 26 bases between. CDR3 length: 18 residues. Per germline, CDR1 LNHDA and CDR2 SQIVND (reference sequence). The CDR3 here is CASSGGRRGGFFEDTQYF. As DNA, the CDR3 is TGTGCCAGTAGTGGTGGGCGGCGGGGTGGGTTTTTTGAAGATACGCAGTATTTT. The full variable domain, with the rest looked up from reference TRBV19 and TRBJ2-3, is DGGITQSPKYLFRKEGQNVTLSCEQNLNHDAMYWYRQDPGQGLRLIYYSQIVNDFQKGDIAEGYSVSREKKESFPLTVTSAQKNPTAFYLCASSGGRRGGFFEDTQYFGPGTRLTVL.

The rearrangement joins TRBV19 to TRBJ1-2, with D perhaps TRBD1 (6 bases). Trimming left V 8 bases short and J 1 base short, with 20 bases between. The germline V gene has CDR1 LNHDA and CDR2 SQIVND (reference sequence). The CDR3 covers 16 residues. DNA for the CDR3: TGTGCCAGTCTATCCAGGCCGAGGACAGATAACTATGGCTACACCTTC. Translated, it gives CASLSRPRTDNYGYTF.

This chain connects TRBV11-2 to TRBJ1-4; possibly TRBD1 for D (6 bases). The ends were cut back, 3 bases at V and 5 bases at J, with 10 bases in the middle. Germline V gene lookup returns CDR1 SGHAT and CDR2 FQNNGV. The CDR3 runs to 14 residues. CDR3 DNA sequence: TGTGCCAGCAGCTTCCGTCAGGGGAATGAAAAACTGTTTTTT. Translated: CASSFRQGNEKLFF.

This clone was seen a handful of times. V is TRBV18 and J is TRBJ2-3; the D gene is possibly TRBD2 (6 bases). CDR3 size: 15 residues. Per the germline V gene, CDR1 is KGHSH and CDR2 is LQKENI. Trimming took 5 bases from V and 2 from J, leaving 14 bases between them. CDR3 nucleotides: TGTGCCAGCTCAATAACCGGGACTTCCACAGATACGCAGTATTTT. Translated: CASSITGTSTDTQYF.

A note on this clone: This CDR3 is also generated by other DNA sequences in the sample. The CDR3 DNA is TGTGCCAGTAGTATTCAGGGGAACACTGAAGCTTTCTTT. Translated, it gives CASSIQGNTEAFF. The gene calls are TRBV19 and TRBJ1-1, with D possibly matching TRBD1 (5 bases). Germline V CDR1 and CDR2: LNHDA, SQIVND (reference sequence). The V end was cut by 3 bases, the J end by 1 base, with 6 bases between. There are 13 residues in the CDR3. Together with reference TRBV19 and TRBJ1-1, the CDR3 gives the full variable domain: DGGITQSPKYLFRKEGQNVTLSCEQNLNHDAMYWYRQDPGQGLRLIYYSQIVNDFQKGDIAEGYSVSREKKESFPLTVTSAQKNPTAFYLCASSIQGNTEAFFGQGTRLTVV.

In its sample, this clone was seen a few times. The chain uses TRBV2 and TRBJ2-2; TRBD1 is a possible D gene (6 bases). CDR3 length: 14 residues. The germline gives CDR1 SNHLY, CDR2 FYNNEI. V lost 1 base, J lost 6 bases, and 9 bases lay in between. CDR3 coding DNA: TGTGCCAGCAGTGAAGAACAGGGCGCCGGGGAGCTGTTTTTT. This gives the protein CASSEEQGAGELFF.